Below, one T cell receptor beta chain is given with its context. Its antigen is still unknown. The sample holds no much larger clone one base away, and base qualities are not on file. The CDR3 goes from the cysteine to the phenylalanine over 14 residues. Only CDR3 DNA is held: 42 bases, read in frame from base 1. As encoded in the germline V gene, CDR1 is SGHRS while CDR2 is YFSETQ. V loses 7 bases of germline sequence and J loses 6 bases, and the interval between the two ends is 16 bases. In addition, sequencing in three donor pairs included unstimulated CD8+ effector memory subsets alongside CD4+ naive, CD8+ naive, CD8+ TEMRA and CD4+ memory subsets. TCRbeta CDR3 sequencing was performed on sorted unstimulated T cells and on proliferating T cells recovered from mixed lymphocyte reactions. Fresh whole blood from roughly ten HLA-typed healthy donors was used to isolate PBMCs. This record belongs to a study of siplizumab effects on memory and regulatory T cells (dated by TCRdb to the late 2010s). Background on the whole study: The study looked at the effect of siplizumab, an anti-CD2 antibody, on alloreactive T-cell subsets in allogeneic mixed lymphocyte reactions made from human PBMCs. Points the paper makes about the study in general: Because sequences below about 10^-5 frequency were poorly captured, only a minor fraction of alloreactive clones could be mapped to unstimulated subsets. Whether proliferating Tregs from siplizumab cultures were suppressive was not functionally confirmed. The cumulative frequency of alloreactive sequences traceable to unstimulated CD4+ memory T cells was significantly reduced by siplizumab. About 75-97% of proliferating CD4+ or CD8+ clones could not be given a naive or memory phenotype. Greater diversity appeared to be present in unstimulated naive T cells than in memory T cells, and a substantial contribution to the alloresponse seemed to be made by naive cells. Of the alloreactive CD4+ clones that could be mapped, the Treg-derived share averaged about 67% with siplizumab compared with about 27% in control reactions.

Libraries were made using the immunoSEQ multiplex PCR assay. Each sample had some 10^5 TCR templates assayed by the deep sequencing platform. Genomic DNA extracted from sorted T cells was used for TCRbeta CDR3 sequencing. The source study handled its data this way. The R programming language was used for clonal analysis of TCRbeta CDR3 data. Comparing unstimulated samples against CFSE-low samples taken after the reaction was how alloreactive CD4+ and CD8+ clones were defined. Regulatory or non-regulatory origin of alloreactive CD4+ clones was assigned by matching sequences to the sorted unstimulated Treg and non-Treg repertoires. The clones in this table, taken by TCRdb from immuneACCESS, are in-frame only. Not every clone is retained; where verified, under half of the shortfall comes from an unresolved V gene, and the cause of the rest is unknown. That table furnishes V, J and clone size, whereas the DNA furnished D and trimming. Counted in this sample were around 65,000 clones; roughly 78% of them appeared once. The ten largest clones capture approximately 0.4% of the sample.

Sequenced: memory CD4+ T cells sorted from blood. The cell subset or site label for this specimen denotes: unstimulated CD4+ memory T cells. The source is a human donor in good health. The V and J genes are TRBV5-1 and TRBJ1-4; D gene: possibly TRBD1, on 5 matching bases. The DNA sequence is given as TGCGCCAGCTCGGGGGGTGGAATTGATGAAAAACTGTTTTTT. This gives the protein CASSGGGIDEKLFF.